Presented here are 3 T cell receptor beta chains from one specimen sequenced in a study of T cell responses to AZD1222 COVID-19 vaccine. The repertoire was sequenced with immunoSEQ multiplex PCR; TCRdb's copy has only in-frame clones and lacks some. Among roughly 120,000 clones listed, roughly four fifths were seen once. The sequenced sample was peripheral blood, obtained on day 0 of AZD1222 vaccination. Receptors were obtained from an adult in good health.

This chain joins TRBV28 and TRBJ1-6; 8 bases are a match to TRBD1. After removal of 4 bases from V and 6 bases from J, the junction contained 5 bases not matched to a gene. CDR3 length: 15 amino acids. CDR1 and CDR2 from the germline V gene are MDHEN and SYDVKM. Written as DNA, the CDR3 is TGTGCCAGCAGTTCGGCGGGACAGGCTAATTCACCCCTCCACTTT. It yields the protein CASSSAGQANSPLHF.

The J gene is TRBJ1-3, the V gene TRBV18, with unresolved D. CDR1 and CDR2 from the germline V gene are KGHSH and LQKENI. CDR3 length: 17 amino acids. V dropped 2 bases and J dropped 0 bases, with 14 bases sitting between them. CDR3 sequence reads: CASSPYPARSSGNTIYF. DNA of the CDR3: TGTGCCAGCTCACCATACCCAGCGCGATCCTCTGGAAACACCATATATTTT. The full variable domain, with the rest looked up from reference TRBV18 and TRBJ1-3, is NAGVMQNPRHLVRRRGQEARLRCSPMKGHSHVYWYRQLPEEGLKFMVYLQKENIIDESGMPKERFSAEFPKEGPSILRIQQVVRGDSAAYFCASSPYPARSSGNTIYFGEGSWLTVV.

The CDR3 DNA follows: TGCAGCGTTGAGTGGCAGAACACTGAAGCTTTCTTT. This codes for CSVEWQNTEAFF. The V call is TRBV29-1, the J call TRBJ1-1; no clear D. Trimming pared 3 bases from V and 1 base from J, leaving 6 bases between. Germline values: CDR1 SQVTM, CDR2 ANQGSEA. CDR3 size: 12 residues.